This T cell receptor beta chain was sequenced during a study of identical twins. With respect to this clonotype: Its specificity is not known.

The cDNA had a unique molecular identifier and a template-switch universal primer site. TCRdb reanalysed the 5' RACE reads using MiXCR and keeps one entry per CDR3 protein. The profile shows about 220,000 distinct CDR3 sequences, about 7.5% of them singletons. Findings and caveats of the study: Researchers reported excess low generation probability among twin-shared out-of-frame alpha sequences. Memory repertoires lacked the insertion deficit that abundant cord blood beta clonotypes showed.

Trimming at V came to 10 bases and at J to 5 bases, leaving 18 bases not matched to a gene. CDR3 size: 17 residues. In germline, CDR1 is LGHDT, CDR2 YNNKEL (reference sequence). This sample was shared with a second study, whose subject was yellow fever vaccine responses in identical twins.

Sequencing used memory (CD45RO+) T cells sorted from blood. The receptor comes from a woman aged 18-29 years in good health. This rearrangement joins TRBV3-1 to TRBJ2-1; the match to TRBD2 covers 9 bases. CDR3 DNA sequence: TGTGCCACCACCCAAGTTCTGGCGGGGGGGCCCCACAATGAGCAGTTCTTC. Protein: CATTQVLAGGPHNEQFF.